The rows below give T cell receptor beta chains drawn from one sample of a study of graft-versus-host responses after intestinal transplantation. Antigens for these TCRs are unknown. Sequenced by immunoSEQ multiplex PCR; TCRdb stores in-frame clones only, minus some. Of approximately 130,000 clones listed, over 85% are singletons. The sample in question was unstimulated CD4+ T cells sorted from spleen or lymph node cells, obtained before intestinal transplant. All receptors derive from a human donor who received an intestinal transplant. CDR3s include the opening cysteine and the closing phenylalanine or tryptophan. The D gene is left open where the match is weak. Size tells how often a clone was seen (once, few, many) or the class of an expanded clone, and some rows leave it out.

V: TRBV7-2; J: TRBJ1-2; D: -; size: -; CDR3: CASSLMGWYGYTF; DNA: TGTGCCAGCAGCTTAATGGGGTGGTATGGCTACACCTTC
V: TRBV5-1; J: TRBJ1-1; D: -; size: -; CDR3: CASSWGLDTEAFF; DNA: TGCGCCAGCAGCTGGGGGTTGGACACTGAAGCTTTCTTT
V: TRBV2; J: TRBJ1-2; D: -; size: -; CDR3: CASSPQGSGGYTF; DNA: TGTGCCAGCAGTCCCCAGGGAAGTGGTGGCTACACCTTC
V: TRBV9; J: TRBJ1-2; D: -; size: -; CDR3: CASSVGWAGYTF; DNA: TGTGCCAGCAGCGTAGGGTGGGCTGGCTACACCTTC
V: TRBV6-1; J: TRBJ1-2; D: -; size: few; CDR3: CASSEQRSVRGYTF; DNA: TGTGCCAGCAGTGAACAGAGAAGCGTTCGTGGCTACACCTTC
V: TRBV4-1; J: TRBJ1-6; D: -; size: -; CDR3: CASSQVPGRNNSPLHF; DNA: TGCGCCAGCAGCCAAGTCCCGGGACGGAATAATTCACCCCTCCACTTT
V: TRBV10-3; J: TRBJ1-3; D: -; size: few; CDR3: CAISESWSSGNTIYF; DNA: TGTGCCATCAGTGAGTCCTGGAGCTCTGGAAACACCATATATTTT
V: TRBV6-1; J: TRBJ1-6; D: -; size: -; CDR3: CASSETISPLHF; DNA: TGTGCCAGCAGTGAAACCATCTCACCCCTCCACTTT
V: TRBV6-5; J: TRBJ2-7; D: TRBD2; size: -; CDR3: CASSPYGGYYEQYF; DNA: TGTGCCAGCAGCCCCTACGGGGGGTACTACGAGCAGTACTTC
V: TRBV10-1; J: TRBJ1-2; D: -; size: -; CDR3: CASSEYRDYGYTF; DNA: TGCGCCAGCAGTGAATACAGGGACTATGGCTACACCTTC
V: TRBV2; J: TRBJ2-7; D: TRBD2; size: -; CDR3: CASRQTSGYEQYF; DNA: TGTGCCAGCAGGCAGACTAGCGGGTACGAGCAGTACTTC
V: TRBV2; J: TRBJ1-5; D: TRBD1; size: -; CDR3: CASGTGNNQPQHF; DNA: TGTGCCAGCGGGACAGGGAACAATCAGCCCCAGCATTTT
V: TRBV7-9; J: TRBJ1-5; D: -; size: -; CDR3: CASSWDSNQPQHF; DNA: TGTGCCAGCAGCTGGGACAGCAATCAGCCCCAGCATTTT
V: TRBV5-1; J: TRBJ2-2; D: TRBD2; size: -; CDR3: CASSLGLAANTGELFF; DNA: TGCGCCAGCAGCTTGGGTCTAGCGGCCAACACCGGGGAGCTGTTTTTT
V: TRBV13; J: TRBJ2-1; D: -; size: -; CDR3: CASSLNSVVNEQFF; DNA: TGTGCCAGCAGCTTAAATAGCGTGGTAAATGAGCAGTTCTTC
V: TRBV21-1; J: TRBJ1-5; D: -; size: -; CDR3: CASGPSGSRPRNQPQHF; DNA: TGTGCCAGCGGGCCCAGCGGTAGCCGACCTCGAAATCAGCCCCAGCATTTT
V: TRBV7-8; J: TRBJ2-7; D: -; size: -; CDR3: CASSLGQRDYEQYF; DNA: TGTGCCAGCAGCTTAGGCCAGAGAGACTACGAGCAGTACTTC
V: TRBV10-3; J: TRBJ2-5; D: TRBD2; size: -; CDR3: CAISSGTSGGAARETQYF; DNA: TGTGCCATCAGTTCCGGGACTAGCGGGGGGGCGGCCAGAGAGACCCAGTACTTC
V: TRBV18; J: TRBJ2-3; D: TRBD1; size: once; CDR3: CASSATGDGTQYF; DNA: TGTGCCAGCTCAGCTACAGGGGATGGTACGCAGTATTTT
V: TRBV7-3; J: TRBJ2-3; D: TRBD1; size: -; CDR3: CASSLGTGGDTQYF; DNA: TGTGCCAGCAGCTTAGGGACAGGCGGGGATACGCAGTATTTT